This TCR beta chain was sequenced for a study of cytomegalovirus exposure and HLA in healthy donors. General study findings and limits: Likely technical artifact: a cluster of highly shared sequence variants. For most TCR beta V segments, an earlier analysis put the productive rate at about 90% or about 30% of the time. Rare sequences made up most TCRs, while some public TCRs were found in many donors.

Concerning this clone: Its antigen is still unknown.

This CDR3 is 14 amino acids long. The germline V gene encodes CDR1 SEHNR and CDR2 FQNEAQ (reference sequence). V dropped 1 base and J dropped 4 bases, with 10 bases sitting between them. PCR primers comprised 60 Vbeta and 13 Jbeta primers. Profiled with immunoSEQ multiplex PCR; TCRdb holds only in-frame clones, not every one. The sample shows about 89,000 clones, 63% of them seen only once. Specimen: PBMCs. The sequence derives from a woman aged 25 to 39 in good health and CMV-seronegative. V and J are TRBV7-9 and TRBJ1-1; TRBD1 is a possible D gene (5 bases). Written as DNA, the CDR3 is TGTGCCAGCAGCTTAGATCGACAGAGCACTGAAGCTTTCTTT. This encodes CASSLDRQSTEAFF.